These 14 T cell receptor beta chains came from one sample sequenced in a study of tumor and adjacent non-tumor tissue in lung cancer. The library came from three nested PCR rounds adapted from ARM-PCR protocols. TCRdb recomputed calls from the multiplex PCR reads with MiXCR, one row per CDR3 protein. The sample has 90,000 to 110,000 distinct CDR3 sequences, around 80% seen once. The template was RNA from unsorted bulk tissue. Sequencing used lung tumor tissue. The receptors derive from a woman aged 60-75 years with non-small cell lung cancer.

About this clonotype itself: The junction and the germline gene differ at one end; a read error may be behind it. V usage is TRBV13 and J usage is TRBJ1-1; D is ambiguous. Germline lookup yields CDR1 PRHDT and CDR2 FYEKMQ (reference sequence). This CDR3 comprises 14 residues. CDR3 region: CASSLVGWNTEAFF. In DNA, the CDR3 is TGTGCGAGCAGCTTAGTTGGGTGGAACACTGAAGCTTTCTTT.

On this clonotype: The junction departs from the called germline gene at one end, perhaps through a read error. This chain joins TRBV6-6 and TRBJ1-5, with D unresolved. Germline V CDR1 and CDR2: MNHNY, SVGAGI (reference sequence). The CDR3 spans 15 residues. CDR3 DNA: TGTACCAGCAGCTTTGTTGGGCGGCGCAGTCAGCCCCAGCATTTT. Encoded protein: CTSSFVGRRSQPQHF.

As concerns this clonotype: The germline gene is not matched at one end of the junction; a read error may be the cause. The chain joins TRBV6-2 or TRBV6-3 to TRBJ2-3, with 12 bases matching TRBD2. This CDR3 region has 16 residues. Germline values: CDR1 MNHEY, CDR2 SVGEGT. CDR3 amino acids: CASRDITSGRSDTHYF. DNA for the CDR3: TGTGCCAGCAGGGACATAACTAGCGGGAGGTCGGATACGCATTATTTT.

Turning to this clonotype: One end of the junction fails to match germline, which may point to a read error. The chain couples TRBV13 to TRBJ1-3, with D possibly being TRBD1 (6 bases). The length of the CDR3 is 14 residues. The germline V gene has CDR1 PRHDT and CDR2 FYEKMQ (reference sequence). The CDR3, as DNA: TGTGCCAGCAGCCTCAGTCAGGGGAGAAACACCTTATATTTT. Its translation: CASSLSQGRNTLYF.

About this clonotype: A read error may explain this, as a much larger clone is one base away. This chain uses TRBV12-3 or TRBV12-4 with TRBJ2-1; unclear D gene. Trimming stripped 7 bases from V and 15 bases from J, with 22 bases between. The CDR3 has 13 amino acids. CDR3 in DNA: TGTGCCAGCACCCCATTCCAGGTGGCAAGCCTGTTCTTC. Translation gives CASTPFQVASLFF.

The chain is built from TRBV6-6 and TRBJ1-5; possibly TRBD1 for D (5 bases). Per the germline V gene, CDR1 is MNHNY and CDR2 is SVGAGI (reference sequence). Trimming took 1 base from V and 7 from J, leaving 17 bases between them. CDR3 size: 16 residues. CDR3 sequence (DNA): TGTGCCAGCAGTTACTTTATTGGTTTAGACAGCCAGCCCCAGCATTTT. Encoded protein: CASSYFIGLDSQPQHF.

With respect to this clonotype: The CDR3 end shows no conserved phenylalanine or tryptophan, and so a read error is likely. This chain uses TRBV4-3 with TRBJ1-1; D is possibly TRBD1 (5 bases). The CDR3 length is 18 residues. Germline lookup yields CDR1 LGHNA and CDR2 YSLEER. V shed 3 bases and J shed 0 bases, with 20 bases lying between them. The DNA for the CDR3 is TGCGCCAGCAGCCAGGATCTGGGACTGCACTTGATGAACACTGAAGCTTTCATT. Translated: CASSQDLGLHLMNTEAFI.

The J gene is TRBJ2-3, the V gene TRBV20-1, with 9 nucleotides matching TRBD1. Germline-derived CDR1 and CDR2 are DFQATT and SNEGSKA (reference sequence). This CDR3 has 14 residues. V lost 7 bases and J lost 8; bases outside the gene matches: 13. CDR3 region: CSGMGQGGPGTQYF. The CDR3 region has the DNA TGCAGTGGTATGGGACAGGGAGGACCAGGTACGCAGTATTTT.

The table lists this clonotype with a few counts. An end of the junction does not agree with germline; a read error may underlie this. The rearrangement links TRBV6-6 to TRBJ1-2; unclear D gene. The CDR3 extends over 14 amino acids. Germline loops: CDR1 MNHNY, CDR2 SVGAGI (reference sequence). The CDR3 bases are TGTGCCGGCAGTCAGAGGCAGGCTAATTATGGCTACACCTTC. It encodes CAGSQRQANYGYTF.

As regards this clonotype: The germline gene is not matched at one end of the junction; a read error may be the cause. The rearrangement joins TRBV20-1 to TRBJ1-6; D is possibly TRBD1 (5 bases). Germline assignment: CDR1 DFQATT and CDR2 SNEGSKA (reference sequence). This CDR3 has 14 residues. The CDR3 sequence is CGADPRGKNSPLHF. In DNA form, the CDR3 reads TGCGGTGCTGATCCCCGGGGGAAGAATTCACCCCTCCACTTT.

This clonotype showed up many times. The chain employs TRBV6-5 and TRBJ1-5, with 7 bases aligning to TRBD1. V lost 6 bases, J lost 0 bases, and 5 bases stayed unmatched. Germline CDR1 reads MNHEY; CDR2 reads SVGAGI. CDR3 length equals 15 residues. The DNA for the CDR3 is TGTGCCAGCAGGCGGGACAGATATAGCAATCAGCCCCAGCATTTT. Protein sequence: CASRRDRYSNQPQHF.

At least ten counts were recorded for this clonotype. This chain connects TRBV6-1 to TRBJ1-2, with 7 bases fitting TRBD1. After removal of 6 bases from V and 7 bases from J, the junction contained 8 bases not matched to a gene. CDR3 length: 13 residues. Germline loops: CDR1 MNHNS, CDR2 SASEGT. CDR3 region: CASRKGQDVGYTF. The CDR3 DNA is TGTGCCAGCAGAAAAGGACAGGACGTTGGCTACACCTTC.

This clonotype appeared many times. V gene TRBV11-1 combines with J gene TRBJ2-7; D call uncertain. The germline CDR1 and CDR2 sequences are SGHAT and FQDESV (reference sequence). The CDR3 covers 14 residues. V was trimmed by 1 base and J by 2 bases, leaving 9 bases between them. The DNA for the CDR3 is TGTGCCAGCAGCTTAGTGAGTACAGCCTACGAGCAGTACTTC. This encodes CASSLVSTAYEQYF.

As for this clonotype: The CDR3 end shows no conserved phenylalanine or tryptophan, and so a read error is likely. No DNA is shown, since the ends of the CDR3 on it are uncertain; the CDR3 is the one TCRdb lists. The chain joins TRBV12-5 to TRBJ1-1; the table's D call of TRBD1 was not tested on the DNA. The germline CDR1 and CDR2 sequences are LGHNT and FRNRAP. Including both end residues, the CDR3 is 15 amino acids long. The CDR3 spells CVSATGINGVTEVFS.